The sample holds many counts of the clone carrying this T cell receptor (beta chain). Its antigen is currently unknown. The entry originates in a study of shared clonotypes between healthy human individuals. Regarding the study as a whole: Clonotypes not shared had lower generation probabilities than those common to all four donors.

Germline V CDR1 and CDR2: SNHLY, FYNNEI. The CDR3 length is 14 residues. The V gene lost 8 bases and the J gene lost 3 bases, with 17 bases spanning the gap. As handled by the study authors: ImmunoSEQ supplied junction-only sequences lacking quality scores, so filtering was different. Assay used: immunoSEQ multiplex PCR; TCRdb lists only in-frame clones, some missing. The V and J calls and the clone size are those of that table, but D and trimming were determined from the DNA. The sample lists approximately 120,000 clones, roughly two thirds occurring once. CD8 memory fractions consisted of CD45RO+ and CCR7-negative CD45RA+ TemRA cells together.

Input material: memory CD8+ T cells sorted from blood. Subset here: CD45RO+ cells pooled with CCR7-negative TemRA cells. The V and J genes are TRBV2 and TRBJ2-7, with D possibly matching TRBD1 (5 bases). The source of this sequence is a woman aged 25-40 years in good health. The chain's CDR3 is CASETLTDSYEQYF. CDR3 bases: TGTGCCAGCGAGACATTGACAGACAGCTACGAGCAGTACTTC.